The entry that follows covers one TCR beta chain sequence. This sample is drawn from a study of control samples from healthy donors and cancer patients. The data were produced by immunoSEQ multiplex PCR, yet TCRdb's version contains in-frame clones alone and is incomplete. The data contain approximately 160,000 clones, roughly 92% of them singletons. Germline V lookup: CDR1 LGHDT, CDR2 YNNKEL (reference sequence). The length of the CDR3 is 13 residues. V was cut by 2 bases and J by 12 bases, with 11 bases left in between. The sequenced sample consisted of blood. This clonotype originated in a woman aged 18-29 years in good health. The chain joins TRBV3-1 (or the pseudogene TRBV3-2) to TRBJ2-6; D gene unclear. CDR3 protein: CASSQQVNSVLTF. DNA for the CDR3: TGTGCCAGCAGCCAACAGGTAAACAGCGTCCTGACTTTC.